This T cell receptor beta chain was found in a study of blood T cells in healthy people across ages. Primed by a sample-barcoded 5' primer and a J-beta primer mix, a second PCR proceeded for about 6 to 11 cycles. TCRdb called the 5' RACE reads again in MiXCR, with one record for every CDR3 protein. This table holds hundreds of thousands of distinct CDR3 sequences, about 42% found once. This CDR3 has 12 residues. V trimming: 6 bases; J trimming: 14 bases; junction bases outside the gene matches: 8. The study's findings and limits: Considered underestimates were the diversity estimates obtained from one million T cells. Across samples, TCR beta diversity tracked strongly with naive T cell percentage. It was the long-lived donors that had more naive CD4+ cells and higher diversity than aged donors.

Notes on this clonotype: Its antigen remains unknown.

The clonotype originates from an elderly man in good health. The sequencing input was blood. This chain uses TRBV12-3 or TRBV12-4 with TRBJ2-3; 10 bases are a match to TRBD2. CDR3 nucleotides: TGTGCCAGCAGGTCCAGCGGGAGGGCCCGGTATTTT. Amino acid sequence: CASRSSGRARYF.